This T cell receptor (beta chain) was sequenced during a study of spatial heterogeneity in lung cancer. Looking at the study overall: There were, on average, more than ten raw-read appearances for each unique TCR and UMI combination.

This clonotype was counted at least ten times. What it binds is not known. As for time point: sample taken at primary tumor resection. A total of approximately 77 untreated early-stage non-small cell lung cancer patients served as donors. Unsorted whole RNA samples from tumor, nontumor lung or frozen PBMC were sequenced. Study-level points and caveats: The study found that expanded intratumoral alpha and beta TCR counts tracked tumor mutation counts.

The library protocol tagged each TCR cDNA with a unique molecular identifier. TCRdb re-called the 5' RACE reads with MiXCR, one entry per CDR3 protein. The table has several thousand distinct CDR3 sequences, under 7.5% seen once. The CDR3 is 14 amino acids. Germline lookup yields CDR1 GTSNPN and CDR2 SVGIG (reference sequence). V was shortened by 0 bases and J by 8 bases, with 13 bases between the two germline ends. The chain recombines TRBV30 with TRBJ2-2; D possibly corresponds to TRBD1 (5 bases). The TCR was taken from a male donor with early-stage non-small cell lung cancer. The source was lung tumor tissue, collected at surgery. CDR3 bases: TGTGCCTGGAGTGTACATGTGGGGCCTGGGGAGCTGTTTTTT. This codes for CAWSVHVGPGELFF.